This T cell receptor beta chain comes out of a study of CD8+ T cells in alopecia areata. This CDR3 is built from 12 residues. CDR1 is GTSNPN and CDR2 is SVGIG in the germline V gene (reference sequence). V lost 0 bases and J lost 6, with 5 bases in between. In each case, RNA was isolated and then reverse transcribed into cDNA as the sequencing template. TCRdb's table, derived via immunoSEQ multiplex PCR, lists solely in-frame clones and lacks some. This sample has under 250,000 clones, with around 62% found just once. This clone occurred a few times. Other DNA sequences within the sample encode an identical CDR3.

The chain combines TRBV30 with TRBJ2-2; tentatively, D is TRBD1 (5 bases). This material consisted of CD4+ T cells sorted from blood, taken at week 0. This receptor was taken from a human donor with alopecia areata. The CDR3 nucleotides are TGTGCCTGGAGTGTAGGGGCCGGGGAGCTGTTTTTT. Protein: CAWSVGAGELFF.